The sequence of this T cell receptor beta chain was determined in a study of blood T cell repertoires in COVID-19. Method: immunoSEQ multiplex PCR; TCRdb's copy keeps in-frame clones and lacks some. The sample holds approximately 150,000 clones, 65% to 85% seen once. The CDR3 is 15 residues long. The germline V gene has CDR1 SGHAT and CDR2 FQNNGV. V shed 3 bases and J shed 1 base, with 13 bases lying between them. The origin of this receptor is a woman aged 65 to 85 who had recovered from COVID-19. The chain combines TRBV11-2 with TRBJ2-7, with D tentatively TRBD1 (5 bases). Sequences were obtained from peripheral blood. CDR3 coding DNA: TGTGCCAGCAGCTTGGAAGGTAGGGGTTCCTACGAGCAGTACTTC. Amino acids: CASSLEGRGSYEQYF.